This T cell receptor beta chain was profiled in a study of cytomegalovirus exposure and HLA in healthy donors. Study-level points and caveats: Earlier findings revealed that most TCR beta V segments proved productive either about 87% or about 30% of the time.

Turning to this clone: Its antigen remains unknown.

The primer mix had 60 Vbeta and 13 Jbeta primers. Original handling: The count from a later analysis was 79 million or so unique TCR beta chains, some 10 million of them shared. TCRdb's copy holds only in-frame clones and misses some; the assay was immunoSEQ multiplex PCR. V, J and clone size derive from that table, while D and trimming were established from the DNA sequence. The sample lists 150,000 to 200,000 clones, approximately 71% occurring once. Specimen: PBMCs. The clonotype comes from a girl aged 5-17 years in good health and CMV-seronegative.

CDR3 coding DNA: TGTGCCAGCAGCTTCGGACAGGGAAGGGCCTACGAGCAGTACTTC. It codes for CASSFGQGRAYEQYF. The chain employs TRBV5-8 and TRBJ2-7; 8 bases fit TRBD1. V shed 2 bases and J 2 bases; nucleotides not matched to a gene: 6. The CDR3 consists of 15 residues. Germline lookup yields CDR1 SGHTS and CDR2 YDEGEE.